The 10 T cell receptor beta chains listed next were all sequenced from one sample in a study of T cell repertoires in cytomegalovirus infection. These TCRs are of unknown antigen specificity. One entry per CDR3 protein, called by TCRdb with MiXCR from the reads. The sample includes around 300,000 distinct CDR3 sequences, around 20% of them seen just once. The source was cultured PBMCs, collected from culture after CMV antigen stimulation. The source of these receptors is a human donor in good health (CMV status not recorded). Some clones in this sample may be carry-over from other donors' samples.

The sample holds many counts of this clonotype. The CDR3 here is CASRMAGEPEKLFF. The CDR3 coding sequence is TGTGCCAGCAGGATGGCAGGAGAGCCCGAAAAACTGTTTTTT. The chain combines TRBV7-2 with TRBJ1-4, with unresolved D. This CDR3 is 14 amino acids long. Trimming stripped 6 bases from V and 8 bases from J, with 16 bases between. Germline V gene sequence: CDR1 SGHTA, CDR2 FQGNSA.

The gene calls are TRBV10-3 and TRBJ1-2; TRBD1 might be the D (5 bases). The CDR3 extends over 14 amino acids. Looked up from germline, CDR1 is ENHRY and CDR2 is SYGVKD. Trimming took 3 bases from V and 4 from J, leaving 12 bases between them. The CDR3 DNA sequence: TGTGCCATCAGTGATTTGGGGGGTTCCTATGGCTACACCTTC. Its protein product is CAISDLGGSYGYTF.

This clonotype showed up just a few times. Its ends do not fully match the called genes, so a read error is possible. V is TRBV20-1 and J is TRBJ2-7; maybe TRBD2 (6 bases). Per germline, CDR1 DFQATT and CDR2 SNEGSKA (reference sequence). This CDR3 spans 14 amino acids. CDR3 amino acids: CSARSGDLSDEQYF. Here the CDR3 DNA reads TGCAGTGCTAGGTCGGGAGACCTCTCCGACGAGCAGTACTTC.

The J gene is TRBJ1-2, the V gene TRBV7-9; TRBD1 might be the D (5 bases). Per germline, CDR1 SEHNR and CDR2 FQNEAQ (reference sequence). This CDR3 region has 11 residues. V was shortened by 6 bases and J by 8 bases, with 10 bases between the two germline ends. This CDR3 is CASRPGEGYTF. In nucleotides, the CDR3 is TGTGCCAGCAGACCGGGGGAGGGCTACACCTTC.

This clonotype has only a few counts. The chain links TRBV6-2 or TRBV6-3 to TRBJ2-3; D may be TRBD2 (6 bases). V was pared by 7 bases and J by 4 bases, with 18 bases between. Per the germline V gene, CDR1 is MNHEY and CDR2 is SVGEGT. The CDR3 sequence is 15 residues long. CDR3 region: CASIPRAGRPDTQYF. CDR3 in DNA: TGTGCCAGCATTCCTCGGGCGGGAAGGCCAGATACGCAGTATTTT.

The chain employs TRBV4-3 and TRBJ2-5, with 10 nucleotides matching TRBD2. The CDR3 spans 16 residues. CDR1 is LGHNA and CDR2 is YSLEER in the germline V gene. Trimming cost V 0 bases and J 3 bases; bases outside gene matches: 4. The CDR3 sequence: CASSQDWLAGEETQYF. CDR3 coding DNA: TGCGCCAGCAGCCAAGATTGGCTAGCGGGAGAAGAGACCCAGTACTTC.

This clonotype was picked up many times. The chain employs TRBV11-1 and TRBJ2-4; 8 bases fit TRBD2. The CDR3 has 19 residues. V dropped 4 bases and J dropped 7; count of bases not matched to a gene: 21. Germline CDR1 and CDR2: SGHAT and FQDESV (reference sequence). Here the CDR3 reads CASSSRAVGSGSWKNIQYF. As DNA, the CDR3 is TGTGCCAGCAGCTCGCGCGCCGTCGGGAGCGGGAGTTGGAAGAACATTCAGTACTTC.

CDR3 amino acids: CASSLEASGTLKTQYF. The CDR3 coding sequence is TGCGCCAGCAGCTTGGAGGCTAGCGGGACGCTTAAGACCCAGTACTTC. The chain is built from TRBV5-1 and TRBJ2-5; the match to TRBD2 covers 9 bases. With 0 bases clipped from V and 6 bases from J, the junction kept 9 bases outside the gene matches. CDR1 SGHRS and CDR2 YFSETQ come from the germline V gene. The CDR3 has 16 residues.

V usage is TRBV4-1 and J usage is TRBJ2-3, with D hard to call. The CDR3 is 16 residues long. CDR1 is MGHRA, CDR2 YSYEKL, per germline. The V and J ends lost 0 bases and 0 bases respectively, with 10 bases between them. The CDR3 sequence is CASSQDRTLSTDTQYF. The CDR3 coding sequence is TGCGCCAGCAGCCAAGATCGGACCCTGAGCACAGATACGCAGTATTTT.

The J gene is TRBJ2-4, the V gene TRBV6-1, with TRBD2 identical over 9 bases. V gave up 4 bases and J gave up 8 bases; unmatched junction bases: 18. The CDR3 loop spans 18 amino acids. Germline lookup yields CDR1 MNHNS and CDR2 SASEGT. CDR3 DNA sequence: TGTGCCAGCAGTGGGGCGCGAGGGATCCCGGTAGCGGGGGACATTCAGTACTTC. It encodes CASSGARGIPVAGDIQYF.